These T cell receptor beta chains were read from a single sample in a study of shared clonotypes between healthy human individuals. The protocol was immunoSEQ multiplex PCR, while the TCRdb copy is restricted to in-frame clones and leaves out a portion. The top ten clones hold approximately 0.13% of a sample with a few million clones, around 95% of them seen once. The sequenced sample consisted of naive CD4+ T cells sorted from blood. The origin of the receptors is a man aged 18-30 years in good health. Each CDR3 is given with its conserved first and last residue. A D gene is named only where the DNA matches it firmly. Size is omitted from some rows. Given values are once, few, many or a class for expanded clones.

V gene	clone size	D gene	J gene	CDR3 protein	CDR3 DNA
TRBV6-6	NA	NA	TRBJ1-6	CASSYPGTLDSPLHF	TGTGCCAGCAGTTACCCCGGGACACTAGATTCACCCCTCCACTTT
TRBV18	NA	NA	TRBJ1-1	CASSPGNPTEAFF	TGTGCCAGCTCACCAGGGAATCCCACTGAAGCTTTCTTT
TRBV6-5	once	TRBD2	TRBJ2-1	CASSPWTSGKGEQFF	TGTGCCAGCAGTCCCTGGACTAGCGGGAAGGGTGAGCAGTTCTTC
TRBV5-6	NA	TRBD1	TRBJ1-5	CASSLWDRYNQPQHF	TGTGCCAGCAGCTTATGGGACAGATACAATCAGCCCCAGCATTTT
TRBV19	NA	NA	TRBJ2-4	CASSIGSSRQENIQYF	TGTGCCAGTAGTATAGGAAGTAGTCGGCAGGAAAACATTCAGTACTTC
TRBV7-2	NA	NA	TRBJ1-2	CASSLYRLGYGYTF	TGTGCCAGCAGCTTATACAGGCTAGGCTATGGCTACACCTTC
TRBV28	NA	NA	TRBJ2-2	CASSFTATRTGELFF	TGTGCCAGCAGTTTTACGGCCACTCGGACCGGGGAGCTGTTTTTT
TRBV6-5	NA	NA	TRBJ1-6	CASSYSGRYLHSPLHF	TGTGCCAGCAGTTACTCGGGACGGTATTTACATTCACCCCTCCACTTT
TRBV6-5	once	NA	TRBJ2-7	CASSRELGYEQYF	TGTGCCAGCAGTCGGGAGTTGGGGTACGAGCAGTACTTC
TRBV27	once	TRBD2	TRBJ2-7	CASRRTSGSSYEQYF	TGTGCCAGCAGGCGGACTAGCGGAAGCTCCTACGAGCAGTACTTC
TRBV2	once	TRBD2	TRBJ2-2	CASRVAGGNTGELFF	TGTGCCAGCAGGGTAGCGGGAGGGAACACCGGGGAGCTGTTTTTT
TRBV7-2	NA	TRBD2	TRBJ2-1	CASSQRRLAGSYNEQFF	TGTGCCAGCAGCCAAAGGAGACTAGCGGGGTCCTACAATGAGCAGTTCTTC
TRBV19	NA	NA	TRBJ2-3	CASRRGAADTQYF	TGTGCCAGTAGGCGAGGGGCGGCAGATACGCAGTATTTT
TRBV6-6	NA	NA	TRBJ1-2	CASSYEERRGYTF	TGTGCCAGCAGTTACGAGGAGAGGCGCGGCTACACCTTC
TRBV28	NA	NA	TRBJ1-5	CASSTPRQYSNQPQHF	TGTGCCAGCAGTACCCCCAGACAGTATAGCAATCAGCCCCAGCATTTT
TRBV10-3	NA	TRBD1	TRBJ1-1	CAISGRTGQGTEAFF	TGTGCCATCAGTGGAAGGACAGGGCAGGGGACTGAAGCTTTCTTT
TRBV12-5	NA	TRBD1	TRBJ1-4	CASGPGTGKGYTNEKLFF	TGTGCTAGTGGCCCAGGGACAGGGAAAGGGTACACTAATGAAAAACTGTTTTTT
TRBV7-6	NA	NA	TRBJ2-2	CASSPLGAPTGELFF	TGTGCCAGCAGCCCTCTCGGGGCCCCCACCGGGGAGCTGTTTTTT
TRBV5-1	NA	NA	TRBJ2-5	CASNRDTAETQYF	TGCGCCAGCAACCGGGACACGGCAGAGACCCAGTACTTC
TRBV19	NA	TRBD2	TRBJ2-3	CASSRTSGGPSTDTQYF	TGTGCCAGTAGTCGGACTAGCGGGGGGCCTAGCACAGATACGCAGTATTTT
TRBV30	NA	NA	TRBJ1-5	CAWTGQSEQPQHF	TGTGCCTGGACCGGACAGTCTGAGCAGCCCCAGCATTTT
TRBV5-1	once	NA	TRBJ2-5	CASSLGGPAGRPLLVETQYF	TGCGCCAGCAGCTTGGGAGGGCCGGCAGGACGCCCGCTTTTGGTGGAGACCCAGTACTTC
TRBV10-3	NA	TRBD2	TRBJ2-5	CAISEGPGLAGGETQYF	TGTGCCATCAGTGAGGGCCCCGGACTAGCGGGAGGGGAGACCCAGTACTTC
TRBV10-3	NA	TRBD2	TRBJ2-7	CAISDRKREDFHEQYF	TGTGCCATCAGTGATAGGAAGCGGGAGGATTTCCACGAGCAGTACTTC
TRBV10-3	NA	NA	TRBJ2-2	CAISERERVGELFF	TGTGCCATCAGTGAACGGGAGAGGGTCGGGGAGCTGTTTTTT
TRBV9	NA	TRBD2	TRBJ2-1	CASSVRGDSYNEQFF	TGTGCCAGCAGCGTGCGGGGGGACTCCTACAATGAGCAGTTCTTC
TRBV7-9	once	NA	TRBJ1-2	CASSFDEGPGYTF	TGTGCCAGCAGCTTTGACGAGGGGCCCGGCTACACCTTC
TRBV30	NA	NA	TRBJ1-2	CAWNLLRGPVLYTF	TGTGCCTGGAACCTACTCAGGGGCCCCGTGTTATACACCTTC
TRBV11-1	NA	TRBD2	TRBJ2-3	CASSWRGADTQYF	TGTGCCAGCAGCTGGCGGGGGGCAGATACGCAGTATTTT
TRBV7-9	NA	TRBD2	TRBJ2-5	CASSLGLAGGSYF	TGTGCCAGCAGCTTAGGGCTAGCGGGGGGTTCCTACTTC
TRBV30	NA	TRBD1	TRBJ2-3	CAWSVSDRVSTDTQYF	TGTGCCTGGAGTGTCTCCGACAGGGTTAGCACAGATACGCAGTATTTT
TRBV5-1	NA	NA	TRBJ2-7	CASSLAFAGEQYF	TGCGCCAGCAGCTTGGCATTTGCGGGGGAGCAGTACTTC
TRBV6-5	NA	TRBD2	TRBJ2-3	CASSSSGRAGDTQYF	TGTGCCAGCAGTTCGAGCGGGAGGGCCGGAGATACGCAGTATTTT
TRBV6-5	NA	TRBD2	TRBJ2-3	CASRAGTSLDTQYF	TGTGCCAGCAGGGCCGGGACTAGTCTAGATACGCAGTATTTT
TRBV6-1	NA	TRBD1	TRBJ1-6	CASRRPGGAYSPLHF	TGTGCCAGCAGAAGACCAGGGGGAGCTTATTCACCCCTCCACTTT
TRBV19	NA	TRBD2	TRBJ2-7	CASHSSGNEQYF	TGTGCCAGTCATTCTAGCGGCAACGAGCAGTACTTC
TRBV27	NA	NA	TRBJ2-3	CASSPSDRRGTQYF	TGTGCCAGCAGTCCATCGGACAGGAGGGGTACGCAGTATTTT
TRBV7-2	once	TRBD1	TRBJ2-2	CASSLGGTGRTGELFF	TGTGCCAGCAGCTTAGGTGGGACAGGGAGGACCGGGGAGCTGTTTTTT
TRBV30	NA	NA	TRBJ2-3	CAWSLDSTDTQYF	TGTGCCTGGAGTCTAGACAGCACAGATACGCAGTATTTT
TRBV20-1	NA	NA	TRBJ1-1	CSARSAEAFF	TGCAGTGCACGGAGCGCTGAAGCTTTCTTT
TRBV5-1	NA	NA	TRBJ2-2	CASSLDYRGTGELFF	TGCGCCAGCAGCTTGGACTATAGGGGCACCGGGGAGCTGTTTTTT
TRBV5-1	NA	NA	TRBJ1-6	CASSPGTANSPLHF	TGCGCCAGCAGCCCCGGGACGGCGAATTCACCCCTCCACTTT
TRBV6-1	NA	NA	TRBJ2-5	CASSEFGETQYF	TGTGCCAGCAGTGAATTTGGTGAGACCCAGTACTTC
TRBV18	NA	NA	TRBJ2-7	CASSPPGRNYEQYF	TGTGCCAGCTCACCGCCGGGACGGAACTACGAGCAGTACTTC
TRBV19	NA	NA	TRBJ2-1	CASRRQGLSYNEQFF	TGTGCCAGTAGAAGACAGGGACTCTCCTACAATGAGCAGTTCTTC
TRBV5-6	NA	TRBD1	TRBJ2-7	CASSHWTGGSEQYF	TGTGCCAGCAGCCATTGGACAGGGGGCTCCGAGCAGTACTTC
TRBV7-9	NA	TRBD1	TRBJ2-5	CASSPGQGDPRQETQYF	TGTGCCAGCAGCCCCGGACAGGGAGACCCCCGCCAAGAGACCCAGTACTTC
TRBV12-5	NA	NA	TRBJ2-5	CASGLGAPSQETQYF	TGTGCTAGTGGTTTGGGTGCCCCTTCCCAAGAGACCCAGTACTTC
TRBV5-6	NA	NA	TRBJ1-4	CASSLEGREYEKLFF	TGTGCCAGCAGCTTGGAGGGCAGGGAGTACGAAAAACTGTTTTTT
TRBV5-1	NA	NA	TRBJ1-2	CASSPDVPLANYGYTF	TGCGCCAGCAGCCCGGACGTCCCGTTAGCTAACTATGGCTACACCTTC
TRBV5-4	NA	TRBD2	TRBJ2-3	CASSPPSGGTTDTQYF	TGTGCCAGCAGCCCCCCTAGCGGGGGGACCACAGATACGCAGTATTTT
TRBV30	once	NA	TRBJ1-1	CAWSGTGRGLPEAFF	TGTGCCTGGAGTGGTACCGGGCGGGGCTTACCTGAAGCTTTCTTT
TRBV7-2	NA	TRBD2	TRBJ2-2	CASSLDMGGDTGELFF	TGTGCCAGCAGCTTAGATATGGGAGGGGACACCGGGGAGCTGTTTTTT
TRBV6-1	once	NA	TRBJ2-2	CASRLFGANTGELFF	TGTGCCAGCAGGTTATTCGGCGCGAACACCGGGGAGCTGTTTTTT